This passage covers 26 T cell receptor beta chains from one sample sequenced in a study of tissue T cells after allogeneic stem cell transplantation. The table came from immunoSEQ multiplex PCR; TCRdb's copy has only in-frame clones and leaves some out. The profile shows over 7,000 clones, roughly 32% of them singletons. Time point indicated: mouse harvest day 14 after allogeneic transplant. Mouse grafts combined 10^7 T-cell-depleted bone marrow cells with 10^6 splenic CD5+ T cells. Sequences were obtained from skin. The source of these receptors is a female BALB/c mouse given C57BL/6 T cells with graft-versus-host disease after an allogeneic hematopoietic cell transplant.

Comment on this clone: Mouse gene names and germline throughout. CDR3 DNA, as far as it was read: TGTGCCAGCAGTCCCCCGGGACAATATTCTGGAAATACGCTCTAT. Translating it yields CASSPPGQYSGNTLY. The CDR3 in full is CASSPPGQYSGNTLYF. This chain links TRBV26 with TRBJ1-3; possible D gene TRBD1, 6 bases. The missing CDR3 end, 1 residue past where the read stops, is filled in from the germline J gene. Germline CDR1 is KGHPV and CDR2 is FQNQEV (reference sequence). CDR3 length: 16 residues. Trimming removed 4 bases at V and 0 bases at J, with 13 bases between.

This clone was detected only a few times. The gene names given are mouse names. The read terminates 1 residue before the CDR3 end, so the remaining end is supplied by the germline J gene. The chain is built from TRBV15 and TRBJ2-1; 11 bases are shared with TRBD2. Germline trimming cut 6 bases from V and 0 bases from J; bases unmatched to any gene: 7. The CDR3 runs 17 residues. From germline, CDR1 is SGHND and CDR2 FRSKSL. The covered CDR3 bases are TGTGCCAGCAGCCCGGACTGGGGGGCGCATAACTATGCTGAGCAGTTC. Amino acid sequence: CASSPDWGAHNYAEQF. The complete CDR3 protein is CASSPDWGAHNYAEQFF.

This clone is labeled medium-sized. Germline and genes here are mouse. The CDR3 loop reads CASGDRDTQYF. The DNA read from the CDR3 is TGTGCCAGCGGTGACCGGGACACCCAGTAC. The gene calls are TRBV13-2 and TRBJ2-5; D gene uncertain. The read terminates 1 residue ahead of where the CDR3 ends, so the germline J gene completes it. The CDR3 extends over 11 amino acids. From germline, CDR1 is NNHNN and CDR2 SYGAGS (reference sequence). V was clipped by 2 bases and J by 6 bases, with 4 bases between them.

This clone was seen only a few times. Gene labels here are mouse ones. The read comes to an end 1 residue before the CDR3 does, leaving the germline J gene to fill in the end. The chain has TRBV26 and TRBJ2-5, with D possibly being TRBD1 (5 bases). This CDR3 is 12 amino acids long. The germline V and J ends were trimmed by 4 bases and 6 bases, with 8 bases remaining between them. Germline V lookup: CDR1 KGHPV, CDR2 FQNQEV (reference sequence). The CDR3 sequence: CASSPRQDTQYF. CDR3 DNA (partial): TGTGCCAGCAGTCCTCGACAGGACACCCAGTAC. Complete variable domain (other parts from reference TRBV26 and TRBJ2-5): NSKVIQTPRYLVKGQGQKAKMRCIPEKGHPVVFWYQQNKNNEFKFLINFQNQEVLQQIDMTEKRFSAECPSNSPCSLEIQSSEAGDSALYLCASSPRQDTQYFGPGTRLLVL.

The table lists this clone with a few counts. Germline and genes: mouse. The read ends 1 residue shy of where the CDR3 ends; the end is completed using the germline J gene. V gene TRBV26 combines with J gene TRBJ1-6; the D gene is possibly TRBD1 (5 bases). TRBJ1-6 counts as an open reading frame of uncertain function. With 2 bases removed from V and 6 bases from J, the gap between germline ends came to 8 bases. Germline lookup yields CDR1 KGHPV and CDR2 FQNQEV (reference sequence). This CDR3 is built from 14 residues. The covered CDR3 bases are TGTGCCAGCAGTCTGGGGGGAATTAATTCGCCCCTCTAC. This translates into CASSLGGINSPLY. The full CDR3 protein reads CASSLGGINSPLYF.

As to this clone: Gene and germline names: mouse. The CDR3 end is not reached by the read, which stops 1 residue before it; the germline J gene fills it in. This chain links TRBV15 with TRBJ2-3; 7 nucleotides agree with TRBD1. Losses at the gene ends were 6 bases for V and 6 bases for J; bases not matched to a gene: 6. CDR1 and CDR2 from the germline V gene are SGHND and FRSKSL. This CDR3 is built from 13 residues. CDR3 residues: CASSRDRGETLYF. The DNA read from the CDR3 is TGTGCCAGCAGCCGGGACAGAGGGGAAACGCTGTAT.

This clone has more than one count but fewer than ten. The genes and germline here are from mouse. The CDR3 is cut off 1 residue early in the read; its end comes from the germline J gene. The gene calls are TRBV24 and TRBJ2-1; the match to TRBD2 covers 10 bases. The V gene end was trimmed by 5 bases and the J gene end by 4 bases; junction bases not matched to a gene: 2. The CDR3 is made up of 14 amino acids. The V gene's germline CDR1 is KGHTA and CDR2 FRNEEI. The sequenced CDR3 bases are TGTGCCAGCAGTACTGGGGGGGATTATGCTGAGCAGTTC. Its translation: CASSTGGDYAEQF. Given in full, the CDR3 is CASSTGGDYAEQFF.

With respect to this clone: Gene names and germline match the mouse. CDR3 in amino acids: CASSLYFRANSDYTF. The part of the CDR3 DNA that was read is TGTGCCAGCAGTCTGTATTTTAGAGCAAACTCCGACTACACC. The rearrangement joins TRBV24 to TRBJ1-2, with D uncertain. The read ends 1 residue early relative to the CDR3; the germline J gene fills the gap. Germline-derived CDR1 and CDR2 are KGHTA and FRNEEI. There are 15 residues in the CDR3. V was trimmed by 0 bases and J by 0 bases, leaving 8 bases between them.

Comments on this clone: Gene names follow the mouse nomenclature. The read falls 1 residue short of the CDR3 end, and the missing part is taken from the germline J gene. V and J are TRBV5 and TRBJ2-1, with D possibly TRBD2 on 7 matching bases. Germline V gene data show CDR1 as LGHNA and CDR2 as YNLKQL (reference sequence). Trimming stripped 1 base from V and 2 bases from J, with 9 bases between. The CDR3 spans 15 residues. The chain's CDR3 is CASSQVGGHYAEQFF. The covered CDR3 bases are TGTGCCAGCAGCCAAGTTGGGGGGCACTATGCTGAGCAGTTC.

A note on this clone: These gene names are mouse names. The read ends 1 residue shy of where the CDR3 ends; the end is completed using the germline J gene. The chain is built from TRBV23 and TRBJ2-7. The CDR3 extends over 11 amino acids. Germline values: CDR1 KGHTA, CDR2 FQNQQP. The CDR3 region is CSSSQGIEQYF. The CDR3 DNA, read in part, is TGCTCCAGCAGTCAAGGTATTGAACAGTAC.

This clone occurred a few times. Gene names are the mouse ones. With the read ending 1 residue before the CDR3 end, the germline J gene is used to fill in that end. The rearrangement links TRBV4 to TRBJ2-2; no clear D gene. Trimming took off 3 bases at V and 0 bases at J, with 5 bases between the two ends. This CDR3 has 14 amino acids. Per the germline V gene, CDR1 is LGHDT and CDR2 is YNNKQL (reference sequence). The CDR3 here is CASSYWSNTGQLYF. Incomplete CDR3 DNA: TGTGCCAGCAGCTACTGGTCAAACACCGGGCAGCTCTAC.

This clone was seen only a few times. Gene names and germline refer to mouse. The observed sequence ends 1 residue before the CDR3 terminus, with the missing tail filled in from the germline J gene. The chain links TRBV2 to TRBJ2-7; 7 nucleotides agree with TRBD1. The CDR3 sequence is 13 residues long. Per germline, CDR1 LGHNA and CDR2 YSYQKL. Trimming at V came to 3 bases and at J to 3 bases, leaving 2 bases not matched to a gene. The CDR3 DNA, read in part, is TGTGCCAGCAGCCACAGGGACAGCTATGAACAGTAC. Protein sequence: CASSHRDSYEQY. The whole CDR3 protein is CASSHRDSYEQYF.

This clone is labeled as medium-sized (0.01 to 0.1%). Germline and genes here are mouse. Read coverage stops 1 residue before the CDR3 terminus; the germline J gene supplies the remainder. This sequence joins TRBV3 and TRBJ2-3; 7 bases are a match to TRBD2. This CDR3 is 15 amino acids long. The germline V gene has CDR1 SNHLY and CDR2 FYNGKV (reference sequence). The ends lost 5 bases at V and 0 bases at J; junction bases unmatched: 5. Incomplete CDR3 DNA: TGTGCCAGCAGCCTACTGGGGTATAGTGCAGAAACGCTGTAT. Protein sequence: CASSLLGYSAETLY. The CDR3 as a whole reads CASSLLGYSAETLYF.

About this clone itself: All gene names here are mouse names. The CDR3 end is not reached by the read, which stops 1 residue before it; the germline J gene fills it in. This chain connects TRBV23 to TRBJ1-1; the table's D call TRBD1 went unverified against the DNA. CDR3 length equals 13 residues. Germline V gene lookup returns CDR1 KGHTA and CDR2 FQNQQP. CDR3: CSSSRQTNTEVFF. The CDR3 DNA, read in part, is TGCTCCAGCAGTCGACAAACAAACACAGAAGTCTTC.

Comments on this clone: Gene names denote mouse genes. Here the CDR3 reads CASSFLDQDTQYF. The sequenced part of the CDR3 DNA is TGTGCCAGCAGCTTCCTGGACCAAGACACCCAGTAC. The chain couples TRBV4 to TRBJ2-5; D is unresolved. The observed sequence ends 1 residue before the CDR3 terminus, with the missing tail filled in from the germline J gene. The CDR3 extends over 13 amino acids. Trimming removed 4 bases at V and 1 base at J, with 6 bases between. The germline gives CDR1 LGHDT, CDR2 YNNKQL (reference sequence). Drawing the rest from reference TRBV4 and TRBJ2-5, the complete variable domain is ETAVFQTPNYHVTQVGNEVSFNCKQTLGHDTMYWYKQDSKKLLKIMFSYNNKQLIVNETVPRRFSPQSSDKAHLNLRIKSVEPEDSAVYLCASSFLDQDTQYFGPGTRLLVL.

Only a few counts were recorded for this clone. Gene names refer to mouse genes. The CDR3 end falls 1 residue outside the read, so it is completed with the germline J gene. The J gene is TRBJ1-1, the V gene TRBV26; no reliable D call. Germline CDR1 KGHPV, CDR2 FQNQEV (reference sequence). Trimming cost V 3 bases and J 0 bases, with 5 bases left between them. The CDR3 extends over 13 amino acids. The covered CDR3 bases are TGTGCCAGCAGTCTCAAAGCAAACACAGAAGTCTTC. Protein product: CASSLKANTEVF. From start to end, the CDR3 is CASSLKANTEVFF.

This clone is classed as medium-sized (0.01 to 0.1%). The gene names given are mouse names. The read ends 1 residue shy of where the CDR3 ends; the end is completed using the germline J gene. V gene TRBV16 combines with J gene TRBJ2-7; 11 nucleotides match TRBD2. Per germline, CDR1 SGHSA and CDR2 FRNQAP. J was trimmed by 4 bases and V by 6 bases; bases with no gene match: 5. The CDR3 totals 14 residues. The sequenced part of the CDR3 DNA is TGTGCAAGCAGTCTCCGGGACTGGGGGTATGAACAGTAC. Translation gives CASSLRDWGYEQY. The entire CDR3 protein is CASSLRDWGYEQYF. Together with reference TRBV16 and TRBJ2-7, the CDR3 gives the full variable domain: NAGVIQTPRHKVTGKGQEATLWCEPISGHSAVFWYRQTIVQGLEFLTYFRNQAPIDDSGMPKERFSAQMPNQSHSTLKIQSTQPQDSAVYLCASSLRDWGYEQYFGPGTRLTVL.

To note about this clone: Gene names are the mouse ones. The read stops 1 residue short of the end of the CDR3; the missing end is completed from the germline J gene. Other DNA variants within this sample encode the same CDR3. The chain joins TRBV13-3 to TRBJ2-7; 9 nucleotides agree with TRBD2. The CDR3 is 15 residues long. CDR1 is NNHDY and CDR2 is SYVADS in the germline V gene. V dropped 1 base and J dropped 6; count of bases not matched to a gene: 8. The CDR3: CASSDRGWGGGEQYF. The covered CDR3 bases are TGTGCCAGCAGTGATAGGGGGTGGGGGGGCGGTGAACAGTAC.

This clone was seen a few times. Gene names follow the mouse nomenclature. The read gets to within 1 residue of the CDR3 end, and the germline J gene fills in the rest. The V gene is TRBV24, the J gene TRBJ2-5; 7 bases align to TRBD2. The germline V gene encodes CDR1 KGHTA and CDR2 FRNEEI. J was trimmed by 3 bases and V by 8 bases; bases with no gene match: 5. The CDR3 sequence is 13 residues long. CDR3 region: CASPLGVQDTQYF. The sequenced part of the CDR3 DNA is TGTGCCAGCCCTCTGGGGGTTCAAGACACCCAGTAC.

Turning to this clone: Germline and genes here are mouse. The CDR3 region is CASGDIANTEVFF. The sequenced CDR3 bases are TGTGCCAGCGGTGATATTGCAAACACAGAAGTCTTC. V and J are TRBV13-2 and TRBJ1-1; D is ambiguous. The CDR3 end falls 1 residue outside the read, so it is completed with the germline J gene. V was cut by 1 base and J by 0 bases, with 4 bases left in between. Looked up from germline, CDR1 is NNHNN and CDR2 is SYGAGS (reference sequence). The CDR3 is 13 amino acids.

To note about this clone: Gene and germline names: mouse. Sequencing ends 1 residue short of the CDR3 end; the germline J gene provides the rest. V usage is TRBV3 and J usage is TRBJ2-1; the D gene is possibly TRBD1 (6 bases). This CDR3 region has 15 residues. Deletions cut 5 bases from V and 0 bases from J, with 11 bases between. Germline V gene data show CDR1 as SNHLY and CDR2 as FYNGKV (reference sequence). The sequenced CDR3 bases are TGTGCCAGCAGCCGGACAGACTATAACTATGCTGAGCAGTTC. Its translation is CASSRTDYNYAEQF. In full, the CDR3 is CASSRTDYNYAEQFF.

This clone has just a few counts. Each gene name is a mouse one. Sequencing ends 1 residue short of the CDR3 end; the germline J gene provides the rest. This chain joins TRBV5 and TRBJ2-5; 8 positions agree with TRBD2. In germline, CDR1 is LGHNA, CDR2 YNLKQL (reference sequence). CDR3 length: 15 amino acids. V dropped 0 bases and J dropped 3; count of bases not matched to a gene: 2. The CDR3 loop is CASSQENWGQDTQYF. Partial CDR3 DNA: TGTGCCAGCAGCCAAGAAAACTGGGGGCAAGACACCCAGTAC.

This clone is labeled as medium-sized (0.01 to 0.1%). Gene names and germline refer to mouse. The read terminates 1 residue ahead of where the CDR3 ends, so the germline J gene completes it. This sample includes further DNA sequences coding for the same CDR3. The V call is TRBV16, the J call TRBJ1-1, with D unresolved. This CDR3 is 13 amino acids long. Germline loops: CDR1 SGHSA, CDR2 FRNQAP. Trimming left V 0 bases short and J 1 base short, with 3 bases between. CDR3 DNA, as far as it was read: TGTGCAAGCAGCTTAGAGGGGAACACAGAAGTCTTC. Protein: CASSLEGNTEVF. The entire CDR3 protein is CASSLEGNTEVFF.

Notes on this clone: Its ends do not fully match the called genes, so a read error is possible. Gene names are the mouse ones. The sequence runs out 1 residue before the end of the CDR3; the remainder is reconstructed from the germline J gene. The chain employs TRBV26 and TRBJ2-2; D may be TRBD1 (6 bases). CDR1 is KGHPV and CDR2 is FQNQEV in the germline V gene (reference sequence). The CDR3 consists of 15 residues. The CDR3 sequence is CASSLPGANTEQLYF. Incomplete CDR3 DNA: TGTGCCAGCAGTCTACCAGGGGCAAACACCGAGCAGCTCTAC.

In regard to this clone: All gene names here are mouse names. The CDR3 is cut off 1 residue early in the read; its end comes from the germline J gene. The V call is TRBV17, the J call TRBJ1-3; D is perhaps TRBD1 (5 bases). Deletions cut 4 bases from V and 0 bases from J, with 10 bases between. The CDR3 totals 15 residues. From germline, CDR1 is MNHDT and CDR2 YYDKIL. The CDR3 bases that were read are TGTGCTAGCAGTAAACCGAGGGGTTCTGGAAATACGCTCTAT. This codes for CASSKPRGSGNTLY. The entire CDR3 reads CASSKPRGSGNTLYF.

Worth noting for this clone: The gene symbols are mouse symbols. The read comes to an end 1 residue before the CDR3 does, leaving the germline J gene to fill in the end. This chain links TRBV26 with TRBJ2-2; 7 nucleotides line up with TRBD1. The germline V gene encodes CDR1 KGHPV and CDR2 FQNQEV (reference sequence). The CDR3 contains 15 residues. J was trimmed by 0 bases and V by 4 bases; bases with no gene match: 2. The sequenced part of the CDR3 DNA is TGTGCCAGCAGTCGACAGGGTGCAAACACCGGGCAGCTCTAC. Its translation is CASSRQGANTGQLY. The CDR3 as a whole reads CASSRQGANTGQLYF.